The sequence of this T cell receptor beta chain was determined in a study of PD-L1 blockade in urothelial cancer. This CDR3 has 13 amino acids. Per germline, CDR1 SNHLY and CDR2 FYNNEI. With 9 bases clipped from V and 4 bases from J, the junction kept 7 bases outside the gene matches. Each PCR had synthetic TCR analog templates added to it as a spike-in. Generated by immunoSEQ multiplex PCR, the TCRdb table keeps only in-frame clones and is missing some. The table has about 130,000 clones, about 81% seen once. The time point here: pretreatment peripheral blood. This receptor was obtained from a man aged 50-59 years with urothelial cancer. V gene TRBV2 combines with J gene TRBJ2-7; 9 bases align to TRBD1. The source was PBMCs, collected around atezolizumab (anti-PD-L1) treatment. CDR3 sequence (DNA): TGTGCCAGAACAGGGGGCGGTAAGTACGAGCAGTACTTC. Amino acids: CARTGGGKYEQYF.